A single sample gave rise to the 31 T cell receptor beta chains below, sequenced in a study of cytomegalovirus exposure and HLA in healthy donors. 60 Vbeta and 13 Jbeta primers were used in PCR. TCRdb's copy holds only in-frame clones and misses some; the assay was immunoSEQ multiplex PCR. Seen here are over 120,000 clones, roughly 71% observed once, and the top ten hold about 7%. The specimen sequenced was PBMCs. Receptors were obtained from a man younger than 45 in good health and CMV-seronegative.

This clone was observed once. This chain connects TRBV4-1 to TRBJ1-3; 7 nucleotides line up with TRBD1. J gave up 1 base and V 4 bases, and 4 bases lay outside the gene matches. The CDR3 contains 15 residues. The germline CDR1 and CDR2 sequences are MGHRA and YSYEKL. In DNA, the CDR3 is TGCGCCAGCAGCCCTACAGGGGTATCTGGAAACACCATATATTTT. Translating gives CASSPTGVSGNTIYF.

The chain employs TRBV19 and TRBJ1-2; D is possibly TRBD1 (5 bases). Looked up from germline, CDR1 is LNHDA and CDR2 is SQIVND (reference sequence). The CDR3 consists of 14 residues. The germline V and J ends were trimmed by 10 bases and 0 bases, with 15 bases remaining between them. This chain's CDR3 is CATCGGDANYGYTF. The DNA of the CDR3 is TGTGCCACCTGCGGGGGTGACGCTAACTATGGCTACACCTTC. The whole variable domain, remainder taken from reference TRBV19 and TRBJ1-2, is DGGITQSPKYLFRKEGQNVTLSCEQNLNHDAMYWYRQDPGQGLRLIYYSQIVNDFQKGDIAEGYSVSREKKESFPLTVTSAQKNPTAFYLCATCGGDANYGYTFGSGTRLTVV.

The V call is TRBV19, the J call TRBJ1-1; possible D gene TRBD1, 5 bases. This CDR3 contains 15 residues. V lost 1 base to trimming and J lost 0 bases, with 9 bases between them. CDR1 LNHDA and CDR2 SQIVND come from the germline V gene (reference sequence). This CDR3 reads CASSIVGTLNTEAFF. CDR3 DNA: TGTGCCAGTAGTATAGTTGGGACTTTGAACACTGAAGCTTTCTTT.

The rearrangement links TRBV29-1 to TRBJ2-5; 7 bases are a match to TRBD2. After removal of 7 bases from V and 5 bases from J, the junction contained 4 bases not matched to a gene. Germline V gives CDR1 SQVTM, CDR2 ANQGSEA. The CDR3 is 11 amino acids. This chain's CDR3 is CSAGAGETQYF. The CDR3 bases are TGCAGCGCCGGAGCGGGGGAGACCCAGTACTTC.

The chain carries TRBV6-1 and TRBJ1-2, with TRBD1 matching over 9 bases. The CDR3 runs to 13 residues. V was clipped by 11 bases and J by 4 bases; unmatched bases: 8. Looked up from germline, CDR1 is MNHNS and CDR2 is SASEGT. CDR3: CAGQGPGVYGYTF. CDR3 DNA sequence: TGTGCCGGACAGGGGCCTGGGGTCTATGGCTACACCTTC.

The chain couples TRBV9 to TRBJ2-2, with D perhaps matching TRBD1 (8 bases). Germline values: CDR1 SGDLS, CDR2 YYNGEE. V lost 7 bases, J lost 4 bases, and 17 bases lay in between. CDR3 length: 15 amino acids. The CDR3 region is CASGGGTGVTGELFF. CDR3 coding DNA: TGTGCCAGCGGGGGGGGGACAGGTGTCACCGGGGAGCTGTTTTTT.

The chain recombines TRBV11-3 with TRBJ2-7; no reliable D call. This CDR3 region has 14 residues. Germline V gene data show CDR1 as SGHNT and CDR2 as YENEEA. V lost 3 bases to trimming and J lost 0 bases, with 9 bases between them. The CDR3 DNA is TGTGCCAGCAGCTTTTTCCGGTTCTCCTACGAGCAGTACTTC. This codes for CASSFFRFSYEQYF. The full variable domain, completed using reference TRBV11-3 and TRBJ2-7, is EAGVVQSPRYKIIEKKQPVAFWCNPISGHNTLYWYLQNLGQGPELLIRYENEEAVDDSQLPKDRFSAERLKGVDSTLKIQPAELGDSAVYLCASSFFRFSYEQYFGPGTRLTVT.

The chain has TRBV7-6 and TRBJ2-1, with a tentative D call TRBD2 (6 bases). The germline V gene has CDR1 SGHVS and CDR2 FNYEAQ. CDR3 length: 12 amino acids. The ends were cut back, 4 bases at V and 8 bases at J, with 9 bases in the middle. The CDR3 region is CASSSAGYEQFF. CDR3 coding DNA: TGTGCCAGCAGCTCCGCGGGGTATGAGCAGTTCTTC.

CDR3 region: CASSRSGTASYEQYF. The CDR3 region has the DNA TGCGCCAGCAGCCGATCCGGGACAGCCTCCTACGAGCAGTACTTC. This chain connects TRBV5-1 to TRBJ2-5, with 7 bases identical to TRBD1. The DNA matches TRBJ2-7 better at its end, which makes the J call doubtful. The CDR3 length is 15 residues. Germline V gene data show CDR1 as SGHRS and CDR2 as YFSETQ.

The chain recombines TRBV18 with TRBJ2-2; 7 bases agree with TRBD1. The V and J ends lost 1 base and 1 base, in that order; junction bases with no gene match: 3. The CDR3 runs to 16 residues. The V gene's germline CDR1 is KGHSH and CDR2 LQKENI. CDR3 sequence (DNA): TGTGCCAGCTCACCACAGGGGGCAGGGAACACCGGGGAGCTGTTTTTT. Translated, it gives CASSPQGAGNTGELFF.

This clone was counted a few times. The V gene is TRBV25-1, the J gene TRBJ2-1, with D possibly matching TRBD2 (5 bases). Germline-derived CDR1 and CDR2 are MGHDK and SYGVNS. Trimming took off 3 bases at V and 4 bases at J, with 10 bases between the two ends. This CDR3 has 14 amino acids. DNA of the CDR3: TGTGCCAGCAGTGAGGCGGGCGGATACAATGAGCAGTTCTTC. Translating it yields CASSEAGGYNEQFF.

This clone was detected only a few times. This CDR3 is CASSIGGGAYNEQFF. As DNA, the CDR3 is TGTGCCAGCAGCATAGGAGGCGGTGCCTACAATGAGCAGTTCTTC. The V and J genes are TRBV7-6 and TRBJ2-1; the D gene is possibly TRBD2 (5 bases). V was trimmed by 5 bases and J by 2 bases, leaving 13 bases between them. Per the germline V gene, CDR1 is SGHVS and CDR2 is FNYEAQ. The CDR3 is 15 residues long.

This chain links TRBV18 with TRBJ1-4; 8 nucleotides line up with TRBD1. The CDR3 has 14 residues. J gave up 6 bases and V 3 bases, and 3 bases lay outside the gene matches. CDR1 and CDR2 (germline): KGHSH, LQKENI. For the CDR3, the DNA is TGTGCCAGCTCACCGGACAGGGATGATGAAAAACTGTTTTTT. This translates into CASSPDRDDEKLFF.

The chain couples TRBV19 to TRBJ1-1, with 8 bases lining up with TRBD1. The junction had 18 bases not matched to a gene; V was cut back by 7 bases and J by 5 bases. The CDR3 has 17 amino acids. Germline values: CDR1 LNHDA, CDR2 SQIVND (reference sequence). The CDR3 nucleotides are TGTGCCAGTACTTCCACAGGGGGGCCCCAGAGATTGACTGAAGCTTTCTTT. This codes for CASTSTGGPQRLTEAFF.

Only a few counts were recorded for this clone. The chain is built from TRBV19 and TRBJ1-1, with 8 bases lining up with TRBD1. The CDR3 runs 15 residues. Germline V lookup: CDR1 LNHDA, CDR2 SQIVND (reference sequence). V trimming: 5 bases; J trimming: 4 bases; junction bases outside the gene matches: 9. This CDR3 is CASSVFGQGGTEAFF. DNA of the CDR3: TGTGCCAGTAGTGTATTCGGACAGGGTGGCACTGAAGCTTTCTTT. The complete variable domain, with remaining parts taken from reference TRBV19 and TRBJ1-1, reads DGGITQSPKYLFRKEGQNVTLSCEQNLNHDAMYWYRQDPGQGLRLIYYSQIVNDFQKGDIAEGYSVSREKKESFPLTVTSAQKNPTAFYLCASSVFGQGGTEAFFGQGTRLTVV.

The chain combines TRBV5-1 with TRBJ2-5; D might be TRBD1 (6 bases). CDR1 is SGHRS and CDR2 is YFSETQ in the germline V gene. V lost 5 bases and J lost 7, with 18 bases in between. CDR3 size: 14 residues. The CDR3 spells CASRKDSPSWTQYF. CDR3 coding DNA: TGCGCCAGCAGAAAGGACAGCCCCTCGTGGACCCAGTACTTC.

This clone was found a few times. The chain has TRBV30 and TRBJ1-1; maybe TRBD1 (5 bases). Trimming took off 1 base at V and 8 bases at J, with 8 bases between the two ends. Germline V lookup: CDR1 GTSNPN, CDR2 SVGIG (reference sequence). There are 11 residues in the CDR3. DNA of the CDR3: TGTGCCTGGAGTGGGGGACTGGAAGCTTTCTTT. This encodes CAWSGGLEAFF. Full variable domain (outside the CDR3, taken from reference TRBV30 and TRBJ1-1): SQTIHQWPATLVQPVGSPLSLECTVEGTSNPNLYWYRQAAGRGLQLLFYSVGIGQISSEVPQNLSASRPQDRQFILSSKKLLLSDSGFYLCAWSGGLEAFFGQGTRLTVV.

This clone was detected only once. This chain links TRBV28 with TRBJ2-7; D unclear. Trimming cost V 4 bases and J 6 bases, with 10 bases left between them. This CDR3 region has 12 residues. Germline-derived CDR1 and CDR2 are MDHEN and SYDVKM. The CDR3 here is CASSSTVFEQYF. As DNA, the CDR3 is TGTGCCAGCAGTTCTACAGTTTTCGAGCAGTACTTC.

The V call is TRBV7-9, the J call TRBJ2-3, with 7 nucleotides matching TRBD1. The CDR3 covers 15 residues. Germline V lookup: CDR1 SEHNR, CDR2 FQNEAQ (reference sequence). After removal of 7 bases from V and 1 base from J, the junction contained 8 bases not matched to a gene. CDR3 loop: CASKLTGDGTDTQYF. In DNA, the CDR3 is TGTGCCAGCAAACTCACAGGGGACGGCACAGATACGCAGTATTTT.

This clone was counted once. The V gene is TRBV28, the J gene TRBJ1-5; 9 bases map to TRBD1. The CDR3 has 15 amino acids. The V gene end was trimmed by 5 bases and the J gene end by 2 bases; junction bases not matched to a gene: 4. Per the germline V gene, CDR1 is MDHEN and CDR2 is SYDVKM. The DNA of the CDR3 is TGTGCCAGCAGTGAACAGGGGGCCGGCAATCAGCCCCAGCATTTT. As protein: CASSEQGAGNQPQHF.

On this clone: One end of the junction is discordant with germline, which a read error may explain. The V and J genes are TRBV5-1 and TRBJ2-6; perhaps TRBD1 as D (5 bases). The CDR3 is 13 amino acids. The germline V gene has CDR1 SGHRS and CDR2 YFSETQ. The CDR3 DNA reads as TGCGCCAGCGGTAACTCTGGGGCCAACGGCCTGACTTTC. Protein sequence: CASGNSGANGLTF.

The V gene is TRBV28, the J gene TRBJ1-2; D is perhaps TRBD1 (5 bases). This CDR3 contains 15 residues. Germline V lookup: CDR1 MDHEN, CDR2 SYDVKM. Trimming stripped 4 bases from V and 7 bases from J, with 19 bases between. CDR3 sequence: CASSSPGSRRGGYTF. In DNA form, the CDR3 reads TGTGCCAGCAGTTCGCCGGGATCCCGGAGGGGTGGCTACACCTTC.

The V and J genes are TRBV27 and TRBJ2-5, with 9 bases lining up with TRBD2. The J call is in doubt because the DNA end fits TRBJ2-7 better. The CDR3 is 14 amino acids. Looked up from germline, CDR1 is MNHEY and CDR2 is SMNVEV (reference sequence). For the CDR3, the DNA is TGTGCCAGCAGGGGAGCGGGAGGCCTATACGAGCAGTACTTC. It specifies CASRGAGGLYEQYF.

The DNA of the CDR3 is TGTGCCAGCTCACCAAGGCGGGGGGGCTCTGACAATGAGCAGTTCTTC. Its translation: CASSPRRGGSDNEQFF. The rearrangement joins TRBV18 to TRBJ2-1; 9 bases agree with TRBD2. CDR3 length equals 16 residues. From germline, CDR1 is KGHSH and CDR2 LQKENI. Germline trimming cut 2 bases from V and 5 bases from J; bases unmatched to any gene: 7. Looking up the rest from reference TRBV18 and TRBJ2-1 gives the full variable domain: NAGVMQNPRHLVRRRGQEARLRCSPMKGHSHVYWYRQLPEEGLKFMVYLQKENIIDESGMPKERFSAEFPKEGPSILRIQQVVRGDSAAYFCASSPRRGGSDNEQFFGPGTRLTVL.

This clone was picked up one time. This chain joins TRBV5-6 and TRBJ1-3; D not certain. V lost 3 bases and J 0 bases, leaving 10 bases between the germline ends. The CDR3 consists of 15 residues. Germline CDR1 and CDR2: SGHDT and YYEEEE. This CDR3 is CASSSSPGSGNTIYF. The DNA for the CDR3 is TGTGCCAGCAGCTCCTCCCCAGGCTCTGGAAACACCATATATTTT.

The rearrangement uses TRBV7-8 and TRBJ1-2, with D tentatively TRBD1 (6 bases). This CDR3 has 13 residues. CDR1 is SGHVS and CDR2 is FQNEAQ in the germline V gene. V gave up 1 base and J gave up 8 bases, with 11 bases separating them. The CDR3 sequence is CASSLVGGGGYTF. The DNA for the CDR3 is TGTGCCAGCAGCTTAGTCGGCGGGGGCGGCTACACCTTC.

The chain uses TRBV29-1 and TRBJ2-1, with 7 bases identical to TRBD1. CDR3 length: 10 amino acids. Trimming removed 6 bases from V and 10 bases from J; junction bases left unmatched: 3. Germline CDR1 reads SQVTM; CDR2 reads ANQGSEA. This CDR3 reads CSVLTGEQFF. CDR3 DNA: TGCAGCGTCCTGACAGGGGAGCAGTTCTTC.

V gene TRBV5-1 combines with J gene TRBJ1-1; 9 nucleotides agree with TRBD1. V was pared by 3 bases and J by 2 bases, with 14 bases of the junction left unmatched. The germline gives CDR1 SGHRS, CDR2 YFSETQ. The CDR3 consists of 18 residues. The CDR3 spells CASSSPNRGRTPNTEAFF. The DNA for the CDR3 is TGCGCCAGCAGCTCCCCCAACAGGGGGCGGACCCCAAACACTGAAGCTTTCTTT.

This clone was recorded only once. The genes are TRBV2 and TRBJ2-5, with D possibly TRBD2 on 5 matching bases. The ends were cut back, 6 bases at V and 4 bases at J, with 15 bases in the middle. CDR3 size: 14 residues. Germline values: CDR1 SNHLY, CDR2 FYNNEI. The CDR3 DNA follows: TGTGCCAGCAGCCCAAATGGAGGACCAGAGACCCAGTACTTC. Translating it yields CASSPNGGPETQYF.

About this clone: One end of the junction is discordant with germline, which a read error may explain. This rearrangement joins TRBV29-1 to TRBJ2-7, with D possibly being TRBD1 (5 bases). Germline V gene sequence: CDR1 SQVTM, CDR2 ANQGSEA. The CDR3 has 13 residues. The CDR3 DNA reads as TGCAGCGTTAAAGATGACAGAGACTACGAGCAGTACTTC. Protein sequence: CSVKDDRDYEQYF.

The rearrangement uses TRBV9 and TRBJ1-1; a weak D match, TRBD1 (6 bases). Germline CDR1 reads SGDLS; CDR2 reads YYNGEE. Trimming removed 2 bases at V and 4 bases at J, with 12 bases between. The CDR3 has 14 amino acids. CDR3 region: CASSVVTGTTEAFF. The DNA of the CDR3 is TGTGCCAGCAGCGTCGTTACAGGGACCACTGAAGCTTTCTTT.